This T cell receptor beta chain was observed in a study of blood T cells in healthy people across ages. Study-wide points: Reliance upon unsorted PBMCs precluded definitive naive versus antigen-experienced comparison.

The individuals who served as donors were healthy Caucasians living in Russia, aged about 6 to 95. For every donor, a draw yielded roughly 9.3 milliliters of peripheral blood. Note on this clonotype: Its matching antigen is unknown.

Primed by a sample-barcoded 5' primer and a J-beta primer mix, a second PCR proceeded for 7 to 11 cycles. TCRdb reprocessed the 5' RACE reads via MiXCR and lists one record per CDR3 protein. Of hundreds of thousands of distinct CDR3 sequences listed, about 61% are singletons. The ends were cut back, 1 base at V and 7 bases at J, with 20 bases in the middle. This CDR3 has 16 amino acids. CDR1 is LGHNA, CDR2 YNFKEQ, per germline. The clonotype originates from a man aged 35 to 55 in good health. Sequenced sample: blood. The V and J genes are TRBV4-2 and TRBJ2-7, with unresolved D. The CDR3 spells CASSQALGGNTGEQYF. CDR3 DNA sequence: TGTGCCAGCAGCCAAGCCCTCGGCGGAAACACCGGGGAGCAGTACTTC.